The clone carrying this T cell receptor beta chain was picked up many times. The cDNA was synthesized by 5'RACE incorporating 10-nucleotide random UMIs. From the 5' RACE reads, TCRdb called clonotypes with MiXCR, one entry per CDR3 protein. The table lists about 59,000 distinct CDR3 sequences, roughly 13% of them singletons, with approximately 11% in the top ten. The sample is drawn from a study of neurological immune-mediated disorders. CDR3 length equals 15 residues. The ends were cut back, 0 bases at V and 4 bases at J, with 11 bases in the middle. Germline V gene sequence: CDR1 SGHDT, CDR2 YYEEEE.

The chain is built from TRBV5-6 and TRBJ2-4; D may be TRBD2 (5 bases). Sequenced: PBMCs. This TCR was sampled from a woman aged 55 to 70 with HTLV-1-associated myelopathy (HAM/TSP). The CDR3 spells CASSLVGIGKNIQYF. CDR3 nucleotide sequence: TGTGCCAGCAGCTTGGTCGGGATTGGGAAAAACATTCAGTACTTC. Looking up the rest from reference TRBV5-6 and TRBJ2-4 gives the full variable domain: DAGVTQSPTHLIKTRGQQVTLRCSPKSGHDTVSWYQQALGQGPQFIFQYYEEEERQRGNFPDRFSGHQFPNYSSELNVNALLLGDSALYLCASSLVGIGKNIQYFGAGTRLSVL.